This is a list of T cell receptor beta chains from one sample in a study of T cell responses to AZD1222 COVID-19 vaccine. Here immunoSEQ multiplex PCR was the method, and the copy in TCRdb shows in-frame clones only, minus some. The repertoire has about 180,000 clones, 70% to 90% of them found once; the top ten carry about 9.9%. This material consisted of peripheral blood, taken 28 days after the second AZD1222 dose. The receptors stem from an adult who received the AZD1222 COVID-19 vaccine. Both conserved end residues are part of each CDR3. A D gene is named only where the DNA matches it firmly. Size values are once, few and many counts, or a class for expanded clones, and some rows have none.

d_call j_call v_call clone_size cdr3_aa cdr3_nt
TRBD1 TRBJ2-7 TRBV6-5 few CASTSGQGYEQYF TGTGCCAGCACCTCGGGACAGGGTTACGAGCAGTACTTC
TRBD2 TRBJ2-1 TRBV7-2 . CASSQMTSGFYNEQFF TGTGCCAGCAGCCAAATGACTAGCGGCTTCTACAATGAGCAGTTCTTC
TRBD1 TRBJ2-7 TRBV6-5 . CASRRQGQDEQYF TGTGCCAGCAGACGACAGGGGCAGGACGAGCAGTACTTC
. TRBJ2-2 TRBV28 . CASRRSVQNTGELFF TGTGCCAGCAGGAGGAGCGTACAAAACACCGGGGAGCTGTTTTTT
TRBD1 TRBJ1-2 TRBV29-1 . CSVEDREANYGYTF TGCAGCGTAGAGGACAGGGAGGCTAACTATGGCTACACCTTC
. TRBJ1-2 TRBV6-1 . CASSEALSSRGYTF TGTGCCAGCAGTGAAGCGCTGAGCAGTCGGGGCTACACCTTC
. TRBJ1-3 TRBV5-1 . CASSLGLVSGNTIYF TGCGCCAGCAGCTTGGGTTTGGTCTCTGGAAACACCATATATTTT
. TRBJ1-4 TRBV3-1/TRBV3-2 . CASSQAPTGEGKLFF TGTGCCAGCAGCCAAGCACCGACCGGGGAAGGAAAACTGTTTTTT
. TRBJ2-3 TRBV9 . CASSPPWGEDTDTQYF TGTGCCAGCAGCCCCCCATGGGGGGAAGACACAGATACGCAGTATTTT
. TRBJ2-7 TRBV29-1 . CSVDDNNYEQYF TGCAGCGTTGACGACAACAACTACGAGCAGTACTTC
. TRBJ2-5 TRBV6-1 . CASSILVAQYF TGTGCCAGCAGCATCTTGGTGGCCCAGTACTTC
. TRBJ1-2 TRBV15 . CAVSIPGTTNYGYTF TGTGCTGTCTCTATCCCCGGGACCACTAACTATGGCTACACCTTC
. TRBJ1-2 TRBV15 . CATSRDKGNSRQANYGYTF TGTGCCACCAGCAGAGATAAGGGGAACTCCCGACAAGCTAACTATGGCTACACCTTC
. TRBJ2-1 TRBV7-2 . CASTPDRLNNEQFF TGTGCCAGCACTCCGGACAGACTCAACAATGAGCAGTTCTTC
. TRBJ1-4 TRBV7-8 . CASSPPTRPYEKLFF TGTGCCAGCAGCCCCCCGACCAGACCTTATGAAAAACTGTTTTTT
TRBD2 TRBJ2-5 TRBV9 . CASSVGQGGLAGGQKTQYF TGTGCCAGCAGCGTAGGGCAGGGAGGACTAGCGGGGGGTCAAAAGACCCAGTACTTC
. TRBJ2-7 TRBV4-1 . CASSRGSRGASYEQYF TGCGCCAGCAGCCGGGGCTCCCGGGGGGCCTCCTACGAGCAGTACTTC
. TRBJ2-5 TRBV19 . CASSDRQETQYF TGTGCCAGTAGTGACAGGCAAGAGACCCAGTACTTC
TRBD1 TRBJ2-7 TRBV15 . CATSRTGTGGHEQYF TGTGCCACCAGCAGGACGGGAACAGGGGGCCACGAGCAGTACTTC
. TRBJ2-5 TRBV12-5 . CASATTGFIETQYF TGTGCTAGTGCGACTACAGGGTTCATTGAGACCCAGTACTTC
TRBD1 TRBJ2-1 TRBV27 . CASSHHGQGYNEQFF TGTGCCAGCAGTCACCACGGACAGGGCTACAATGAGCAGTTCTTC
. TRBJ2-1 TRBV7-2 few CASSRDLSSYNEQFF TGTGCCAGCAGCCGCGACTTGAGCTCCTACAATGAGCAGTTCTTC
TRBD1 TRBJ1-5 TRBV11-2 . CASSLGQGPNQPQHF TGTGCCAGCAGCTTAGGACAGGGACCCAATCAGCCCCAGCATTTT
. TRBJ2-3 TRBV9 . CASSPPASTDTQYF TGTGCCAGCAGCCCACCAGCCAGCACAGATACGCAGTATTTT
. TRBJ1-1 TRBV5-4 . CASSLGGPTTEAFF TGTGCCAGCAGCTTGGGGGGGCCAACCACTGAAGCTTTCTTT
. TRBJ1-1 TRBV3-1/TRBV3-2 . CASSHRGGRGTEAFF TGTGCCAGCAGCCATCGAGGGGGGAGGGGCACTGAAGCTTTCTTT
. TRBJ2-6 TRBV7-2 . CASTEGSGANVLTF TGTGCCAGCACCGAGGGGTCCGGGGCCAACGTCCTGACTTTC
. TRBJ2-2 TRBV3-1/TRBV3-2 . CASSQVLNTGELFF TGTGCCAGCAGCCAAGTCCTAAACACCGGGGAGCTGTTTTTT
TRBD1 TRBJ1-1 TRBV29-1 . CSVKTGANTEAFF TGCAGCGTTAAGACAGGGGCGAACACTGAAGCTTTCTTT
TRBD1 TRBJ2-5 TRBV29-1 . CSVRTGGQETQYF TGCAGCGTCCGAACAGGGGGCCAAGAGACCCAGTACTTC
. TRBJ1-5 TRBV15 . CATSQGTSNQPQHF TGTGCCACCAGCCAGGGGACGAGCAATCAGCCCCAGCATTTT
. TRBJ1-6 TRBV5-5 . CASSLKPQYGSPLHF TGTGCCAGCAGCTTGAAACCCCAATATGGCTCACCCCTCCACTTT
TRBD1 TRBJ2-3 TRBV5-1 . CASSLTGTGGDTQYF TGCGCCAGCAGCTTGACCGGGACAGGAGGAGATACGCAGTATTTT
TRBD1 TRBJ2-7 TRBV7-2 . CASSGDRGPYEQYF TGTGCCAGCAGCGGGGACAGGGGGCCCTACGAGCAGTACTTC
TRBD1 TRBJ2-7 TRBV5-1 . CASNTLPGQGSYEQYF TGCGCCAGCAACACACTCCCGGGACAGGGTTCCTACGAGCAGTACTTC
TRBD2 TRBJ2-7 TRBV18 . CASSSLPSSGETYEQYF TGTGCCAGCTCAAGCCTTCCTTCTAGCGGGGAGACCTACGAGCAGTACTTC
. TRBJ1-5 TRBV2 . CASSDRGGNQPQHF TGTGCCAGCAGTGACCGGGGCGGGAATCAGCCCCAGCATTTT